Below, one TCR beta chain is given with its context. This record belongs to a study of T cell changes during pregnancy in multiple sclerosis. TCRdb's table, derived via immunoSEQ multiplex PCR, lists solely in-frame clones and lacks some. This sample carries 4,000 to 5,500 clones, roughly 80% of them seen once, and the ten largest clones take less than 20%. This TCR was recovered from a female donor in good health, enrolled as a control in a pregnancy study. The sample here was CD8+ T cells from peripheral blood mononuclear cells, taken in the second trimester of pregnancy.

As DNA, the CDR3 is TGTGCCAGCAGTTACTCGGCGGGCTCTGGAAACACCATATATTTT. It specifies CASSYSAGSGNTIYF. This sequence joins TRBV6-5 and TRBJ1-3; D is uncertain. The germline V gene has CDR1 MNHEY and CDR2 SVGAGI. This CDR3 spans 15 amino acids. Between the trimmed V and J ends, which lost 0 bases and 0 bases, there was a span of 6 bases.